The 3 T cell receptor beta chains reported below all come from one sample, sequenced in a study of cytomegalovirus exposure and HLA in healthy donors. Clones were sequenced by immunoSEQ multiplex PCR, and TCRdb holds only the in-frame ones, with some missing. The sample lists about 150,000 clones, about 88% seen once, with approximately 3.2% in the top ten. Sequencing was carried out using PBMCs. Receptors were obtained from a woman aged 18-30 years in good health and CMV-seropositive.

J is TRBJ2-6 and V is TRBV6-1, with 9 positions matching TRBD2. Germline assignment: CDR1 MNHNS and CDR2 SASEGT. The CDR3 loop spans 15 amino acids. The trim removed 4 bases at V and 2 bases at J, leaving 0 bases unmatched. CDR3 region: CASSGTSAGANVLTF. CDR3 in DNA: TGTGCCAGCAGTGGGACTAGCGCTGGGGCCAACGTCCTGACTTTC.

The V gene is TRBV4-3, the J gene TRBJ1-5, with TRBD1 identical over 7 bases. The germline CDR1 and CDR2 sequences are LGHNA and YSLEER. V was clipped by 5 bases and J by 7 bases; unmatched bases: 8. The CDR3 length is 14 residues. The CDR3 DNA follows: TGCGCCAGCAGCTCCACAGGGGTTGGGCAGCCCCAGCATTTT. It is translated as CASSSTGVGQPQHF.

This rearrangement joins TRBV25-1 to TRBJ2-7; D remains ambiguous. CDR1 and CDR2 from the germline V gene are MGHDK and SYGVNS. V was cut by 6 bases and J by 5 bases, with 17 bases left in between. CDR3 size: 14 residues. This CDR3 reads CASSDSVAYHEQYF. CDR3 DNA sequence: TGTGCCAGCAGCGACTCGGTAGCCTACCACGAGCAGTACTTC.